This T cell receptor (beta chain) originates from a study of blood T cell repertoires in COVID-19. On the study more broadly: T cells, B-cell-depleted T cells, or PBMCs supplied cDNA or gDNA.

Per the original data handling: By means of reference gene primer amplification, nucleated cell counts were estimated. Clones were read by immunoSEQ multiplex PCR, and TCRdb kept only the in-frame ones, dropping some. Clonal size and the V and J genes are those of that table, whereas D and trimming came from the DNA. The sample has 210,000 or so clones, approximately 91% seen once; the top ten hold roughly 6.7%. Germline V gene lookup returns CDR1 MNHEY and CDR2 SVGAGI. There are 15 residues in the CDR3. Trimming cost V 5 bases and J 7 bases, with 15 bases left between them. The TCR was taken from a man between 35 and 55 years old with acute or convalescent COVID-19. Sequencing input: peripheral blood. The chain joins TRBV6-5 to TRBJ1-6; possibly TRBD1 for D (5 bases). The CDR3 nucleotides are TGTGCCAGCAGTCCCGGCGGGGGAGGCAATTCACCCCTCCACTTT. Amino acid sequence: CASSPGGGGNSPLHF.